A selection of T cell receptor beta chains follows, all from one sample in a study of cytomegalovirus exposure and HLA in healthy donors. TCRdb's table, derived via immunoSEQ multiplex PCR, lists solely in-frame clones and lacks some. The profile shows about 180,000 clones, over 70% of them singletons. Material for sequencing was PBMCs. Every receptor here comes from a man aged 18 to 35 in good health and CMV-seronegative. CDR3s include the opening cysteine and the closing phenylalanine or tryptophan. Fields, in order: clone size, J gene, CDR3 length, D gene, V gene, CDR3 DNA, CDR3 protein. D genes are given only for firm matches. Expanded clones get a size class; other rows say once, few or many, or leave the size out.

size: -; J: TRBJ1-5; length: 19; D: TRBD1; V: TRBV7-9; DNA: TGTGCCAGCAGCTTAGGCTCTTGGAGGGCAGGGGGCGAGAACCAGCCCCAGCATTTT; CDR3: CASSLGSWRAGGENQPQHF
size: once; J: TRBJ1-4; length: 16; D: -; V: TRBV7-2; DNA: TGTGCCAGCAGCTTAGTGCAGGGAACGGCCGGTGAAAAACTGTTTTTT; CDR3: CASSLVQGTAGEKLFF
size: -; J: TRBJ1-6; length: 14; D: TRBD1; V: TRBV19; DNA: TGTGCCAGTAGTAGGACAGGGTATAATTCACCCCTCCACTTT; CDR3: CASSRTGYNSPLHF
size: -; J: TRBJ1-1; length: 15; D: -; V: TRBV5-4; DNA: TGTGCCAGCAGCTTAGGGGTGGGGGCCGTCACTGAAGCTTTCTTT; CDR3: CASSLGVGAVTEAFF
size: -; J: TRBJ1-3; length: 14; D: TRBD1; V: TRBV2; DNA: TGTGCCAGCAGTGAAAGAGGGGGCCAAAACACCATATATTTT; CDR3: CASSERGGQNTIYF
size: -; J: TRBJ2-7; length: 13; D: -; V: TRBV29-1; DNA: TGCAGCGTGGAGGAGGGCGACTCCTACGAGCAGTACTTC; CDR3: CSVEEGDSYEQYF
size: -; J: TRBJ2-2; length: 16; D: TRBD1; V: TRBV19; DNA: TGTGCCAGTAGTCCCCGGGACAGACCGAACACCGGGGAGCTGTTTTTT; CDR3: CASSPRDRPNTGELFF
size: few; J: TRBJ2-7; length: 15; D: TRBD2; V: TRBV27; DNA: TGTGCCAGCAGTCCTGAGGGAGGGAGCTCCTACGAGCAGTACTTC; CDR3: CASSPEGGSSYEQYF
size: -; J: TRBJ1-2; length: 15; D: TRBD1; V: TRBV4-2; DNA: TGTGCCAGCAGCCAAGGGACAGGCACTAACTATGGCTACACCTTC; CDR3: CASSQGTGTNYGYTF
size: -; J: TRBJ1-3; length: 16; D: TRBD1; V: TRBV19; DNA: TGTGCCAGTAGTATTGATGGACAGGGGCAGGGAAACACCATATATTTT; CDR3: CASSIDGQGQGNTIYF
size: few; J: TRBJ2-1; length: 17; D: TRBD1; V: TRBV18; DNA: TGTGCCAGCTCACAAATAGGACAGGGAGGTTTGGATTATGAGCAGTTCTTC; CDR3: CASSQIGQGGLDYEQFF
size: -; J: TRBJ2-2; length: 16; D: TRBD2; V: TRBV5-1; DNA: TGCGCCAGCAACCCGACGGCGGGAGTGGACACCGGGGAGCTGTTTTTT; CDR3: CASNPTAGVDTGELFF
size: few; J: TRBJ1-1; length: 15; D: -; V: TRBV10-3; DNA: TGTGCCATCAGTGAGCCGGGGGAGGCCGACACTGAAGCTTTCTTT; CDR3: CAISEPGEADTEAFF
size: -; J: TRBJ1-2; length: 15; D: TRBD1; V: TRBV13; DNA: TGTGCCAGCAGCTTCGGACAGGGATTGGGCTATGGCTACACCTTC; CDR3: CASSFGQGLGYGYTF
size: -; J: TRBJ1-2; length: 14; D: -; V: TRBV10-3; DNA: TGTGCCATCAGTGAGTCGGGCCAGGGCTTTGGCTACACCTTC; CDR3: CAISESGQGFGYTF
size: -; J: TRBJ1-1; length: 14; D: -; V: TRBV19; DNA: TGTGCCAGTAGTATGGGGGGGACGAACACTGAAGCTTTCTTT; CDR3: CASSMGGTNTEAFF
size: -; J: TRBJ1-2; length: 14; D: -; V: TRBV27; DNA: TGTGCCAGCAGTTTAAGTTTTACGGACTATGGCTACACCTTC; CDR3: CASSLSFTDYGYTF
size: -; J: TRBJ2-2; length: 15; D: TRBD2; V: TRBV9; DNA: TGTGCCAGCAGTGCGGGACTAGTGGACACCGGGGAGCTGTTTTTT; CDR3: CASSAGLVDTGELFF
size: -; J: TRBJ1-3; length: 16; D: -; V: TRBV9; DNA: TGTGCCAGCAGCGTAGGAGGCTGGGTCGGGGGAAACACCATATATTTT; CDR3: CASSVGGWVGGNTIYF
size: -; J: TRBJ2-1; length: 15; D: TRBD1; V: TRBV7-8; DNA: TGTGCCAGCAGCTTAGGTGGGACAGCCTCCAATGAGCAGTTCTTC; CDR3: CASSLGGTASNEQFF
size: few; J: TRBJ2-3; length: 15; D: TRBD1; V: TRBV30; DNA: TGTGCCTGGACGAAACCAGGGGGATTCGGAGATACGCAGTATTTT; CDR3: CAWTKPGGFGDTQYF
size: -; J: TRBJ2-7; length: 13; D: -; V: TRBV18; DNA: TGTGCCAGCTCACCACGTTACTGGTACGAGCAGTACTTC; CDR3: CASSPRYWYEQYF
size: -; J: TRBJ1-2; length: 11; D: -; V: TRBV6-6; DNA: TGTGCCAGCAGTTACGGCGGTCGCTACACCTTC; CDR3: CASSYGGRYTF
size: -; J: TRBJ2-7; length: 15; D: TRBD2; V: TRBV4-1; DNA: TGCGCCGGCAGCCAAGAAGTGACTAGCGGTTACGAGCAGTACTTC; CDR3: CAGSQEVTSGYEQYF
size: once; J: TRBJ2-2; length: 15; D: TRBD1; V: TRBV6-1; DNA: TGTGCCAGCAGTGTTAGCACAGGGGGGCTCGGGGAGCTGTTTTTT; CDR3: CASSVSTGGLGELFF
size: once; J: TRBJ2-7; length: 14; D: -; V: TRBV30; DNA: TGTGCCTGGGCCACACCCCCGAGGTCCTACGAGCAGTACTTC; CDR3: CAWATPPRSYEQYF
size: -; J: TRBJ2-2; length: 18; D: TRBD2; V: TRBV9; DNA: TGTGCCAGCAGCCCTCGGACTAGCGGGAGTTTTAACACCGGGGAGCTGTTTTTT; CDR3: CASSPRTSGSFNTGELFF
size: few; J: TRBJ1-2; length: 15; D: TRBD1; V: TRBV18; DNA: TGTGCCAGCTCACCCACGACAGGGCCCATTTATGGCTACACCTTC; CDR3: CASSPTTGPIYGYTF
size: -; J: TRBJ1-5; length: 14; D: -; V: TRBV7-8; DNA: TGTGCCAGCAGCTCCCGGGGAGTTTTACAGCCCCAGCATTTT; CDR3: CASSSRGVLQPQHF
size: few; J: TRBJ2-7; length: 16; D: -; V: TRBV7-2; DNA: TGTGCCAGCAGCAATCCGGGACAAAAATTACCCTACGAGCAGTACTTC; CDR3: CASSNPGQKLPYEQYF